The source of this T cell receptor beta chain is a study of cytomegalovirus exposure and HLA in healthy donors. Amplification used 60 Vbeta primers and 13 Jbeta primers. The data were produced by immunoSEQ multiplex PCR, yet TCRdb's version contains in-frame clones alone and is incomplete. The sample lists 150,000 to 200,000 clones, over 9.5% occurring once. Germline CDR1 MDHEN, CDR2 SYDVKM. There are 14 residues in the CDR3. V lost 2 bases, J lost 0 bases, and 5 bases lay in between. The sequencing sample was made of PBMCs. This chain connects TRBV28 to TRBJ1-3; no clear D gene. The clonotype originates from a middle-aged man in good health and CMV-seropositive. DNA of the CDR3: TGTGCCAGCAGTTTAAGCCACTCTGGAAACACCATATATTTT. Translating it yields CASSLSHSGNTIYF.